This T cell receptor (beta chain) was captured in a study of Ad26.COV2.S vaccination and SARS-CoV-2 variants. The wider study: Among those in the COV1001 Ad26.COV2.S trial arm was the donor. Ad26.COV2.S was injected intramuscularly once or twice, 56 days apart. Broader study findings: Assessments of TCR breadth and depth may have underestimated the total T cell responses. The placebo group had lower spike-specific TCR breadth than the vaccine recipients did.

CDR1 MDHEN and CDR2 SYDVKM come from the germline V gene. CDR3 length: 11 residues. V shed 8 bases and J shed 6 bases, with 9 bases lying between them. Points on this clone: Its antigen is unidentified.

The protocol was immunoSEQ multiplex PCR, while the TCRdb copy is restricted to in-frame clones and leaves out a portion. The sample yields about 320,000 clones, roughly 90% seen once. Stated treatment: some 20 received Ad26.COV2.S at low or high dose, single or two shots; 5 received placebo; per-sample allocation not given. Day 63 after the first vaccine or placebo injection was the time point for sampling. The V and J genes are TRBV28 and TRBJ2-3; D remains unclear. This receptor was taken from a person aged 18-60 years who received the Ad26.COV2.S COVID-19 vaccine or a placebo. The sequencing here drew on peripheral blood, taken in a trial of Ad26.COV2.S vaccine versus placebo. The CDR3 sequence is CASPSADTQYF. CDR3 sequence (DNA): TGTGCCAGCCCCTCCGCGGATACGCAGTATTTT.